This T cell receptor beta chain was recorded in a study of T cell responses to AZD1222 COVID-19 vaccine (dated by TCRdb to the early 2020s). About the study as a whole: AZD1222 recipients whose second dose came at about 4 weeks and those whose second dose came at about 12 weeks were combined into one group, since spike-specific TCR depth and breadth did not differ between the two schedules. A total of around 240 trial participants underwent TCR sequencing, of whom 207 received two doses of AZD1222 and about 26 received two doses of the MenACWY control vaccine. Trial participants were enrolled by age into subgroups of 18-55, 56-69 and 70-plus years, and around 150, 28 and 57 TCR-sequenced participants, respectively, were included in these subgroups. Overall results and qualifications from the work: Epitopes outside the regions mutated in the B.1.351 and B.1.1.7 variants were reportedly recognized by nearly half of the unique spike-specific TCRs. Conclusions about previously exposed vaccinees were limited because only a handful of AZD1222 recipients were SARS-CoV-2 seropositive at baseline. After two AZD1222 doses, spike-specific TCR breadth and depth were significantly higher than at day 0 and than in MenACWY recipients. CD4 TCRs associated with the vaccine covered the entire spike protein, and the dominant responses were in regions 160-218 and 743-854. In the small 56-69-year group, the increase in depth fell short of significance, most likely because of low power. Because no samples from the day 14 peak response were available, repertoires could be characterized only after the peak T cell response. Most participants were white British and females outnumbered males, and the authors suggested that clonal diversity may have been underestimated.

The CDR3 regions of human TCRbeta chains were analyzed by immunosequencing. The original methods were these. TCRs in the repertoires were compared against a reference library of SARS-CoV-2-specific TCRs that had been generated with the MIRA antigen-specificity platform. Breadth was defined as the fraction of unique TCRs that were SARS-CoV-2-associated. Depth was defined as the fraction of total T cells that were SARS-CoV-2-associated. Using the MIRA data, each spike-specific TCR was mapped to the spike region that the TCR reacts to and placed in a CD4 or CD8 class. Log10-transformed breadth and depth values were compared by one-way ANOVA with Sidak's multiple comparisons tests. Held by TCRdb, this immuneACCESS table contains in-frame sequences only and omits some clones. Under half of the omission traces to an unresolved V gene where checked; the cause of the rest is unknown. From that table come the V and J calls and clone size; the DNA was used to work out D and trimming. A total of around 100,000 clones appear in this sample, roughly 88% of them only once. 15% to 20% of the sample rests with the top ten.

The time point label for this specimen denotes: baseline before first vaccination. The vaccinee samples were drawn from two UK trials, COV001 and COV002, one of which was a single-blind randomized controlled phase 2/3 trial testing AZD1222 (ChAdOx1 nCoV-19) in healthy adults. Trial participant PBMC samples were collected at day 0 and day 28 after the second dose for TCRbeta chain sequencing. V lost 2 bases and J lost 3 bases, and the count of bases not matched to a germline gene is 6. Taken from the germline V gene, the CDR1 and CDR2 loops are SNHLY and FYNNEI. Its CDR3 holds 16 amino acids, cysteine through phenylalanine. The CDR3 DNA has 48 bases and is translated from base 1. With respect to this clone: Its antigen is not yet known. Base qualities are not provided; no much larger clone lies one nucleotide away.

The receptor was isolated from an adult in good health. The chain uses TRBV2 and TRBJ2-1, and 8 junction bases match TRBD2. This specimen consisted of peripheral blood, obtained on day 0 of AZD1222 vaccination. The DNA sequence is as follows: TGTGCCAGCAGTGAAAATTTGCGGGGGGACTACAATGAGCAGTTCTTC. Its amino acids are CASSENLRGDYNEQFF. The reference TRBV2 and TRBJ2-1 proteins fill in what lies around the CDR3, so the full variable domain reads EPEVTQTPSHQVTQMGQEVILRCVPISNHLYFYWYRQILGQKVEFLVSFYNNEISEKSEIFDDQFSVERPDGSNFTLKIRSTKLEDSAMYFCASSENLRGDYNEQFFGPGTRLTVL.